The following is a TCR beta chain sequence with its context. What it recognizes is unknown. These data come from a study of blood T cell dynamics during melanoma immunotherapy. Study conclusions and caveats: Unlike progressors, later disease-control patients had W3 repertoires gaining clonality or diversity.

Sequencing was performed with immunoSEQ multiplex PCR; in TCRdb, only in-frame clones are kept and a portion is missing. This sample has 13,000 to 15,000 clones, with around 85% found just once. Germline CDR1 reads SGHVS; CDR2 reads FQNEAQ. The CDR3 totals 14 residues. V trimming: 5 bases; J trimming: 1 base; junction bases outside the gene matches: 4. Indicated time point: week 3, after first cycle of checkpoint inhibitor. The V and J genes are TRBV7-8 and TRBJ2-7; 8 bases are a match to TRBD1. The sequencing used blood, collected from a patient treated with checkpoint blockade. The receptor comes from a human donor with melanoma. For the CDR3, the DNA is TGTGCCAGCAGCCGCCGGGACAGGTCCTACGAGCAGTACTTC. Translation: CASSRRDRSYEQYF.